The next 18 T cell receptor beta chains were all read from a single sample in a study of control samples from healthy donors and cancer patients. Assay: immunoSEQ multiplex PCR; the TCRdb copy retains only in-frame clones and omits some. The sample has about 150,000 clones, around 88% seen once. The sequenced sample was blood. These receptors came from a man aged 18 to 29 in good health.

V usage is TRBV19 and J usage is TRBJ2-2, with no clear D. Looked up from germline, CDR1 is LNHDA and CDR2 is SQIVND (reference sequence). The CDR3 spans 13 residues. The V end was cut by 9 bases, the J end by 3 bases, with 11 bases between. The CDR3 coding sequence is TGTGCCAGCTCCCCAGTCGACACCGGGGAGCTGTTTTTT. Encoded protein: CASSPVDTGELFF.

There are a few counts of this clone. The CDR3 loop is CASSFRGQPQHF. Here the CDR3 DNA reads TGTGCCAGCAGTTTTAGGGGACAGCCCCAGCATTTT. The V and J genes are TRBV27 and TRBJ1-5, with D tentatively TRBD1 (5 bases). This CDR3 spans 12 amino acids. Germline V lookup: CDR1 MNHEY, CDR2 SMNVEV (reference sequence). The germline V and J ends were trimmed by 3 bases and 7 bases, with 7 bases remaining between them.

The chain combines TRBV7-9 with TRBJ1-3; perhaps TRBD1 as D (5 bases). Germline CDR1 and CDR2: SEHNR and FQNEAQ (reference sequence). This CDR3 is built from 18 residues. V shed 9 bases and J shed 0 bases, with 24 bases lying between them. The chain's CDR3 is CARLNTDILIPSGNTIYF. The CDR3 DNA reads as TGTGCCAGATTAAACACGGACATCCTAATCCCCTCTGGAAACACCATATATTTT.

The rearrangement joins TRBV4-3 to TRBJ2-4; D unresolved. From germline, CDR1 is LGHNA and CDR2 YSLEER. This CDR3 is 16 amino acids long. Trimming stripped 0 bases from V and 1 base from J, with 10 bases between. CDR3 in DNA: TGCGCCAGCAGCCAAGATTGGAACACTGCCAAAAACATTCAGTACTTC. It codes for CASSQDWNTAKNIQYF.

The genes are TRBV12-3 or TRBV12-4 and TRBJ1-2; 7 positions agree with TRBD1. The J segment lost 3 bases and the V segment lost 6 bases, leaving 4 bases of the junction unmatched. The CDR3 length is 13 residues. Here the CDR3 reads CASRTGSDYGYTF. As DNA, the CDR3 is TGTGCCAGCAGGACAGGGAGCGACTATGGCTACACCTTC.

This clone was seen ten or more times. V is TRBV6-5 and J is TRBJ2-1, with D possibly being TRBD2 (5 bases). Germline assignment: CDR1 MNHEY and CDR2 SVGAGI. The CDR3 runs to 12 residues. Trimming removed 8 bases at V and 10 bases at J, with 15 bases between. CDR3 in amino acids: CASGDYRGEQFF. The CDR3 DNA follows: TGTGCCAGCGGAGATTACAGAGGGGAGCAGTTCTTC.

The CDR3 loop is CASSPNTGGQETQYF. DNA of the CDR3: TGTGCCAGCAGCCCCAACACAGGGGGCCAAGAGACCCAGTACTTC. The rearrangement uses TRBV7-9 and TRBJ2-5, with 8 bases that match TRBD1. Germline V gene lookup returns CDR1 SEHNR and CDR2 FQNEAQ (reference sequence). This CDR3 comprises 15 residues. With V trimmed by 5 bases and J by 1 base, 6 bases remained unmatched.

The V and J genes are TRBV14 and TRBJ2-5; D gene uncertain. The CDR3 has 14 amino acids. V was pared by 0 bases and J by 4 bases, with 9 bases between. CDR1 is SGHDN and CDR2 is FVKESK in the germline V gene. CDR3: CASSQEKVPETQYF. For the CDR3, the DNA is TGTGCCAGCAGCCAAGAAAAGGTCCCAGAGACCCAGTACTTC.

The chain links TRBV12-3 or TRBV12-4 to TRBJ2-1; D remains ambiguous. CDR3 length: 13 amino acids. V lost 6 bases and J lost 9, with 15 bases in between. The chain's CDR3 is CASRPRLGSEQFF. DNA of the CDR3: TGTGCCAGCAGGCCCCGCCTAGGAAGTGAGCAGTTCTTC.

The chain has TRBV5-1 and TRBJ2-5; D tentatively fits TRBD1 or TRBD2 (5 bases each). Trimming pared 4 bases from V and 1 base from J, leaving 14 bases between. This CDR3 has 15 residues. The germline V gene has CDR1 SGHRS and CDR2 YFSETQ. The CDR3 bases are TGCGCCAGCAGCGCCCGAGGGGCCAGCCAAGAGACCCAGTACTTC. Translating it yields CASSARGASQETQYF. The full variable domain, completed using reference TRBV5-1 and TRBJ2-5, is KAGVTQTPRYLIKTRGQQVTLSCSPISGHRSVSWYQQTPGQGLQFLFEYFSETQRNKGNFPGRFSGRQFSNSRSEMNVSTLELGDSALYLCASSARGASQETQYFGPGTRLLVL.

This sequence joins TRBV9 and TRBJ2-6, with D unclear. The V and J ends lost 3 bases and 0 bases respectively, with 7 bases between them. From germline, CDR1 is SGDLS and CDR2 YYNGEE. This CDR3 region has 15 residues. CDR3 in amino acids: CASSGSSSGANVLTF. For the CDR3, the DNA is TGTGCCAGCAGCGGGTCGAGCTCTGGGGCCAACGTCCTGACTTTC. The whole variable domain, remainder taken from reference TRBV9 and TRBJ2-6, is DSGVTQTPKHLITATGQRVTLRCSPRSGDLSVYWYQQSLDQGLQFLIQYYNGEERAKGNILERFSAQQFPDLHSELNLSSLELGDSALYFCASSGSSSGANVLTFGAGSRLTVL.

The rearrangement joins TRBV2 to TRBJ2-2, with 13 bases lining up with TRBD2. V lost 5 bases and J lost 1; bases outside the gene matches: 1. The CDR3 sequence is 16 residues long. Germline V gene data show CDR1 as SNHLY and CDR2 as FYNNEI. This CDR3 is CASSTSGGVNTGELFF. In nucleotides, the CDR3 is TGTGCCAGCAGTACTAGCGGGGGGGTGAACACCGGGGAGCTGTTTTTT.

As to this clone: The same CDR3 arises from other DNA sequences in this sample as well. CDR3 nucleotides: TGCGCCAGCAGCCAAGGGTCGGTTACCACCGGGGAGCTGTTTTTT. It specifies CASSQGSVTTGELFF. The V gene is TRBV4-1, the J gene TRBJ2-2, with D uncertain. Trimming left V 1 base short and J 4 bases short, with 10 bases between. The germline V gene has CDR1 MGHRA and CDR2 YSYEKL. The CDR3 consists of 15 residues.

V and J are TRBV5-1 and TRBJ2-7; a weak D match, TRBD1 (6 bases). Germline assignment: CDR1 SGHRS and CDR2 YFSETQ. The CDR3 has 15 residues. V lost 4 bases and J 4 bases, leaving 18 bases between the germline ends. As DNA, the CDR3 is TGCGCCAGCAGCCCTGGCGGTGGGGGCCTTTACGAGCAGTACTTC. It is translated as CASSPGGGGLYEQYF.

The chain couples TRBV25-1 to TRBJ2-3; D possibly corresponds to TRBD2 (6 bases). V was trimmed by 2 bases and J by 4 bases, leaving 16 bases between them. The CDR3 spans 16 residues. Germline V CDR1 and CDR2: MGHDK, SYGVNS. The CDR3 DNA sequence: TGTGCCAGCAGTGAAAGGAGGGTCCAGGTCGCAGATACGCAGTATTTT. This encodes CASSERRVQVADTQYF.

This rearrangement joins TRBV7-6 to TRBJ2-5; D unclear. The germline CDR1 and CDR2 sequences are SGHVS and FNYEAQ. This CDR3 spans 14 amino acids. V was clipped by 2 bases and J by 2 bases, with 9 bases between them. The CDR3 is CASSLSPMQETQYF. DNA of the CDR3: TGTGCCAGCAGCTTAAGTCCGATGCAAGAGACCCAGTACTTC.

This clone was recorded a few times. The V call is TRBV10-3, the J call TRBJ1-6; 10 bases map to TRBD1. Germline CDR1 reads ENHRY; CDR2 reads SYGVKD. Trimming removed 10 bases from V and 13 bases from J; junction bases left unmatched: 16. This CDR3 is 15 amino acids long. The CDR3 coding sequence is TGTGCCACCGGGGAGGGACAGGGGTCTCCGGTTCCCCTCCACTTT. It yields the protein CATGEGQGSPVPLHF.

The chain links TRBV6-5 to TRBJ2-7; 10 bases match TRBD1. Germline V lookup: CDR1 MNHEY, CDR2 SVGAGI. Germline trimming cut 6 bases from V and 6 bases from J; bases unmatched to any gene: 5. CDR3 length: 13 residues. CDR3 sequence: CASRGQGLGEQYF. For the CDR3, the DNA is TGTGCCAGCAGGGGACAGGGGCTCGGCGAGCAGTACTTC.